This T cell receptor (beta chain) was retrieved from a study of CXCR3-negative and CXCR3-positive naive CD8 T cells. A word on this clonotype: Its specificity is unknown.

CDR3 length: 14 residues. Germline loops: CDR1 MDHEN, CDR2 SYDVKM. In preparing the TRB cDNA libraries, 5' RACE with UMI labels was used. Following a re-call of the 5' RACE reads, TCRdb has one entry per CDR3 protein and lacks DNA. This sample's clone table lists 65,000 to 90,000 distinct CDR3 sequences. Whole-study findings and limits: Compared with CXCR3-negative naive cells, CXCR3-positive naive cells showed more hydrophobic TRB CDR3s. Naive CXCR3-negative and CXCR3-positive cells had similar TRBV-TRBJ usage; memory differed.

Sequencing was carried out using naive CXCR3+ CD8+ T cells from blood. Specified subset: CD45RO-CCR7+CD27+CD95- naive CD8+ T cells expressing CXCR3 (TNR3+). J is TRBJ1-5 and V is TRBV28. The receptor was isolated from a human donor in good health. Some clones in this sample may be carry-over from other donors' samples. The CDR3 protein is CASSFFSSGQPQHF.